The TCR beta chain under discussion was sequenced for a study of shared clonotypes between healthy human individuals (dated by TCRdb to 2019 to 2021). Context from the whole study: The cohort included a few men and a couple of women between 18 and 49 years of age. For each donor, CD4 naive and CD4 memory were each given three plates, CD8 naive was given two plates, and CD8 memory was given one plate. To estimate repertoire size and how much clonotypes are shared between individuals, the study performed deep sequencing of blood TCR repertoires from five healthy adults. Different laboratories and diverse techniques were used to prepare libraries and sequence TCR repertoires, to increase sequencing depth and limit assay-specific biases. Per donor, leukapheresis produced somewhere between about 0.8 and 9 billion PBMCs. General study outcomes and caveats: Because the study included only a small number of donors, the genetic and exposure-history diversity represented was limited. Incomplete sequencing was indicated by rarefaction of sorted-subset datasets, despite the large sequencing depth. Pairwise subsampling indicated that sequencing depth was expected to affect the degree of clonotype sharing among donors. Clonotypes shared by all four sorted-subset donors showed higher generation probabilities than non-shared clonotypes. Larger estimated clonotype richness was generally found for naive subsets than for memory subsets. When a few donors were compared, the shared fraction of clonotypes was about 5.2% for naive CD4, approximately 3.3% for naive CD8, 2.3% for memory CD4, and about 0.36% for memory CD8. Only blood was sampled, and tissue TCR repertoires likely differ from those in blood.

TCR CDR3 regions were amplified from genomic DNA by multiplex PCR using the deep immunoSEQ assay. For each cell subset, the extracted genomic DNA was distributed evenly across all wells of several immunoSEQ 96-well plates, and each plate served as one replicate. For sorted subsets, approximately 190 ng genomic DNA, equal to 25,000 to 35,000 T cell genomes, was loaded into each replicate PCR. Purified libraries were measured with a Qubit 3.0 fluorometer, size-checked on a Bioanalyzer 2100, and measured again with the KAPA Library Quantification kit. Every immunoSEQ 96-well plate was sequenced on a separate single-read 150-cycle Illumina NextSeq 550 flow cell. The published analysis was carried out like this. The immunoSEQ output contained only junctional sequences without quality scores, so filtering could not match that applied to full-length reads. Sequences were annotated with PyIR, a Python wrapper for IgBLAST v1.9, using IMGT germline references to assign V/J genes and CDR3. Any read was removed if the V/J assignment was weak (E-value above 1e-6), the CDR3 was missing, or the read contained stop codons, out-of-frame junctions, or ambiguous translated residues. A V3J clonotype was defined by an identical inferred V gene, J gene, and CDR3 amino acid sequence. Percentage overlap between repertoires was computed as shared unique clonotypes divided by the size of the smaller repertoire. Richness of each repertoire was evaluated using RTK rarefaction, the Chao1 estimator, and Recon v2.1 estimates of unobserved clonotypes. OLGA was used to compute generation probabilities for all TCRbeta clonotypes that the gDNA method yielded from a handful of donors. Entries here come from immuneACCESS through TCRdb and include only in-frame sequences with V and J called. Some clones fail to appear in such tables; in the studies checked, an unresolved V gene covers under half of the shortfall, and the cause of the remainder is unknown. The V and J calls and clone size are taken from that table; D and trimming were inferred from the DNA. This sample has roughly 2,300,000 clones in its table, and 92% of those were observed once. The ten largest clonotypes hold more than 0.35% of the sample.

As to this clone: There is no known antigen for this receptor. No base qualities exist here, and no much larger clone lies one base off it.

Healthy HIV-negative adults with no recently reported acute infections or vaccinations were included as donors. Only Caucasian adults living in Nashville, Tennessee, USA were represented among the donors. Magnetic negative selection was used to enrich CD4+ T cells, after which naive cells were positively selected on CD45RA and the negative fraction became the memory subset. Blood was obtained by leukapheresis, after which PBMCs were separated by Ficoll-Histopaque density gradient centrifugation and cryopreserved in liquid nitrogen vapor phase. Purity and quantity of every magnetically sorted T cell population were checked by analytical flow cytometry. Genomic DNA was isolated from every sorted fraction and measured by UV absorbance on a Nanodrop 2000c. The CDR3 spans 16 residues, from the cysteine through the phenylalanine. Left in the record is the CDR3 DNA by itself, 48 bases read in frame from the first base. Trimming takes 6 bases from V and 0 bases from J, and the germline ends sit 15 bases apart. Via the germline V gene (reference sequence), CDR1 is LNHDA and CDR2 SQIVND.

The source is a man aged 18 to 30 in good health. Some clones in this sample may be carry-over from other donors' samples. The sample taken for sequencing was naive CD4+ T cells from PBMCs. Taken with the paper, the label for cell subset or site translates to: CD45RA+ positively selected. This sequence uses TRBV19 and TRBJ1-5, with the D gene not clear enough to name. The nucleotide sequence reads as follows: TGTGCCAGTAGGCGAACAGTGACTAGTAGCAATCAGCCCCAGCATTTT. This codes for CASRRTVTSSNQPQHF.